Sequencing of this T cell receptor (beta chain) was carried out in a study of Graves' ophthalmopathy and Graves' hyperthyroidism. This clonotype has at least ten counts. No progression to ophthalmopathy over 18 months defined stable hyperthyroidism. Newly diagnosed, the hyperthyroidism patients had under 2 months' duration and were aged 18 to 65. The authors isolated PBMCs from about 10 ml of fresh peripheral blood. Germline values: CDR1 DFQATT, CDR2 SNEGSKA (reference sequence). Trimming removed 4 bases from V and 10 bases from J; junction bases left unmatched: 10. The CDR3 loop spans 14 amino acids. Amplifying from RNA transcripts, the study obtained TCR beta CDR3 regions. Following a first-round RT-PCR that used HTBI primers, a second-round multiplex PCR was carried out. TCRdb called the multiplex PCR reads again in MiXCR, with one record for every CDR3 protein. This table holds about 620,000 distinct CDR3 sequences, 22% found once.

The V gene is TRBV20-1, the J gene TRBJ1-1, with 12 positions matching TRBD1. The clonotype was recovered from a woman under 30 with stable Graves' hyperthyroidism. Some clones in this sample may be carry-over from other donors' samples. Sequenced: peripheral blood. The CDR3 DNA is TGCAGTGCTAATACCCCGGGACAGGGGGCCGGAGCTTTCTTT. The encoded protein is CSANTPGQGAGAFF.